This T cell receptor beta chain was found in a study of cytomegalovirus exposure and HLA in healthy donors. Study findings and constraints: Reportedly, diagnosis of cytomegalovirus status by the classifier showed high specificity and sensitivity. The listing of roughly 160 TCR beta chains classed them as cytomegalovirus-associated. Most sequenced TCRs were rare (though some public TCRs occurred in many donors).

Assay: immunoSEQ multiplex PCR; the TCRdb copy retains only in-frame clones and omits some. The sample holds 130,000 or so clones, roughly 90% seen once. Points on this clone: Its antigen is unknown.

From germline, CDR1 is SGHVS and CDR2 FQNEAQ. CDR3 length: 15 residues. Unmatched junction bases numbered 2, after V lost 0 bases and J lost 4 bases. The sequencing input was PBMCs. The sequence was obtained from a man aged 25-45 years in good health and CMV-seronegative. The rearrangement joins TRBV7-8 to TRBJ1-2; the match to TRBD1 covers 10 bases. CDR3 sequence: CASSLAGTGAYGYTF. CDR3 nucleotides: TGTGCCAGCAGCTTAGCGGGGACAGGGGCCTATGGCTACACCTTC.